This paragraph reports one T cell receptor beta chain. These data are taken from a study of blood T cell repertoires in COVID-19. Overall study: The study drew acute and convalescent COVID-19 samples from the United States, Italy and Spain. PBMCs, B-cell-depleted T cells, or T cells provided the cDNA or gDNA that made up the material.

In the original analysis: For nucleated cells, counts were estimated from reference gene primer amplification. Profiled with immunoSEQ multiplex PCR; TCRdb holds only in-frame clones, not every one. From that table come the V and J calls and clone size; the DNA was used to work out D and trimming. The sample has some 100,000 clones; about 88% are singletons. V shed 1 base and J 7 bases; nucleotides not matched to a gene: 7. The CDR3 contains 14 residues. Germline-derived CDR1 and CDR2 are LGHNA and YSLEER. Sequencing used peripheral blood. The sequence derives from a woman aged 55-69 years with acute or convalescent COVID-19. The genes are TRBV4-3 and TRBJ2-7; 7 nucleotides line up with TRBD2. CDR3 bases: TGCGCCAGCAGCCAAGGACTAGCCCGTGAGGAGCAGTACTTC. Its protein product is CASSQGLAREEQYF.